These T cell receptor beta chains were read from a single sample in a study of OX40 agonist ivuxolimab in advanced cancers. This table comes from immunoSEQ multiplex PCR, and its TCRdb copy is limited to in-frame clones, with some not included. The data hold about 98,000 clones, with 85% to 95% observed a single time. Sequenced material: CD4+ or CD8+ T cells sorted from blood, taken in a trial of the OX40 agonist ivuxolimab. All receptors come from an adult with an advanced solid tumor such as melanoma, head and neck, liver or kidney cancer. The CDR3 runs from the conserved cysteine through the conserved F or W. The D gene is left open where the match is weak. Size tells how often a clone was seen (once, few, many) or the class of an expanded clone, and some rows leave it out.

.,.,TRBJ2-1,TRBV20-1,TGCAGTGCTAGTGGGTGGAATGAGCAGTTCTTC,CSASGWNEQFF
.,.,TRBJ1-1,TRBV6-6,TGTGCCAGCAGTTCGGACGGTGGTGGCACTGAAGCTTTCTTT,CASSSDGGGTEAFF
.,.,TRBJ1-2,TRBV12-5,TGTGCTAGTGGTTTTGGCCCCCAGGGTGGGGATGGCTACACCTTC,CASGFGPQGGDGYTF
TRBD2,.,TRBJ2-1,TRBV6-6,TGTGCCAGCAGCTATATGCGGGGGGCGCTTTTGGATGAGCAGTTCTTC,CASSYMRGALLDEQFF
.,.,TRBJ2-3,TRBV7-3,TGTGCCAGCAGCCCCGGACTGATAAGCACAGATACGCAGTATTTT,CASSPGLISTDTQYF
TRBD1,.,TRBJ1-2,TRBV2,TGTGCCAGCAGTGAAGTGCGAACAGGGGTCGGCTATGGCTACACCTTC,CASSEVRTGVGYGYTF
.,.,TRBJ1-6,TRBV7-8,TGTGCCAGCAGCTTACTCGACAGTGGCGGTTCACCCCTCCACTTT,CASSLLDSGGSPLHF
TRBD2,.,TRBJ2-1,TRBV28,TGTGCCAGCAATACGGCGGGGGAAGGGGTCTCTAACTACAATGAGCAGTTCTTC,CASNTAGEGVSNYNEQFF
.,.,TRBJ2-3,TRBV5-6,TGTGCCAGCAGCTTGCCAGGGGTCTCAGATACGCAGTATTTT,CASSLPGVSDTQYF
TRBD2,once,TRBJ2-1,TRBV9,TGTGCCAGCAGCGCGCCCGGGAGGAATGAGCAGTTCTTC,CASSAPGRNEQFF
.,.,TRBJ1-2,TRBV11-2,TGTGCCAGCAGCCGTACTAACTATGGCTACACCTTC,CASSRTNYGYTF
.,.,TRBJ1-1,TRBV28,TGTGCCAGCACCACCGGGACACCTCCTCTTGGAGCTTTCTTT,CASTTGTPPLGAFF
TRBD1,once,TRBJ1-5,TRBV6-5,TGTGCCAGCAGGTCCACAGGGGTTGGCAATCAGCCCCAGCATTTT,CASRSTGVGNQPQHF
TRBD2,.,TRBJ2-3,TRBV5-1,TGCGCCAGCGCCCCTGGCGGACTAGCGGGGGGTTACACAGATACGCAGTATTTT,CASAPGGLAGGYTDTQYF
.,.,TRBJ1-2,TRBV19,TGTGCCAGTAGTATTCGGGTAGGAACTAACTATGGCTACACCTTC,CASSIRVGTNYGYTF
TRBD2,.,TRBJ2-1,TRBV2,TGTGCCAGCAGTTTAGCGGGAGGGCCCTATGAGCAGTTCTTC,CASSLAGGPYEQFF
.,.,TRBJ2-3,TRBV6-5,TGTGCCAGCAGTCCACACCAGGATACGCAGTATTTT,CASSPHQDTQYF
.,.,TRBJ1-2,TRBV30,TGTGCCTGGAGTACGGGTAATGGGAATGGCTACACCTTC,CAWSTGNGNGYTF
.,.,TRBJ2-5,TRBV5-1,TGCGCCAGCAGTTTGATGACGCAAGAGACCCAGTACTTC,CASSLMTQETQYF
.,.,TRBJ2-6,TRBV15,TGTGCCACCAGCAGAGAAGGACCCAGCTCTGGGGCCAACGTCCTGACTTTC,CATSREGPSSGANVLTF
.,.,TRBJ2-5,TRBV15,TGTGCCACCAGCAGAGATTTAGGCAGGGGTGGAGAGACCCAGTACTTC,CATSRDLGRGGETQYF
TRBD2,.,TRBJ2-1,TRBV7-3,TGTGCCAGCAGCCGGAGCGGGGACTACAATGAGCAGTTCTTC,CASSRSGDYNEQFF